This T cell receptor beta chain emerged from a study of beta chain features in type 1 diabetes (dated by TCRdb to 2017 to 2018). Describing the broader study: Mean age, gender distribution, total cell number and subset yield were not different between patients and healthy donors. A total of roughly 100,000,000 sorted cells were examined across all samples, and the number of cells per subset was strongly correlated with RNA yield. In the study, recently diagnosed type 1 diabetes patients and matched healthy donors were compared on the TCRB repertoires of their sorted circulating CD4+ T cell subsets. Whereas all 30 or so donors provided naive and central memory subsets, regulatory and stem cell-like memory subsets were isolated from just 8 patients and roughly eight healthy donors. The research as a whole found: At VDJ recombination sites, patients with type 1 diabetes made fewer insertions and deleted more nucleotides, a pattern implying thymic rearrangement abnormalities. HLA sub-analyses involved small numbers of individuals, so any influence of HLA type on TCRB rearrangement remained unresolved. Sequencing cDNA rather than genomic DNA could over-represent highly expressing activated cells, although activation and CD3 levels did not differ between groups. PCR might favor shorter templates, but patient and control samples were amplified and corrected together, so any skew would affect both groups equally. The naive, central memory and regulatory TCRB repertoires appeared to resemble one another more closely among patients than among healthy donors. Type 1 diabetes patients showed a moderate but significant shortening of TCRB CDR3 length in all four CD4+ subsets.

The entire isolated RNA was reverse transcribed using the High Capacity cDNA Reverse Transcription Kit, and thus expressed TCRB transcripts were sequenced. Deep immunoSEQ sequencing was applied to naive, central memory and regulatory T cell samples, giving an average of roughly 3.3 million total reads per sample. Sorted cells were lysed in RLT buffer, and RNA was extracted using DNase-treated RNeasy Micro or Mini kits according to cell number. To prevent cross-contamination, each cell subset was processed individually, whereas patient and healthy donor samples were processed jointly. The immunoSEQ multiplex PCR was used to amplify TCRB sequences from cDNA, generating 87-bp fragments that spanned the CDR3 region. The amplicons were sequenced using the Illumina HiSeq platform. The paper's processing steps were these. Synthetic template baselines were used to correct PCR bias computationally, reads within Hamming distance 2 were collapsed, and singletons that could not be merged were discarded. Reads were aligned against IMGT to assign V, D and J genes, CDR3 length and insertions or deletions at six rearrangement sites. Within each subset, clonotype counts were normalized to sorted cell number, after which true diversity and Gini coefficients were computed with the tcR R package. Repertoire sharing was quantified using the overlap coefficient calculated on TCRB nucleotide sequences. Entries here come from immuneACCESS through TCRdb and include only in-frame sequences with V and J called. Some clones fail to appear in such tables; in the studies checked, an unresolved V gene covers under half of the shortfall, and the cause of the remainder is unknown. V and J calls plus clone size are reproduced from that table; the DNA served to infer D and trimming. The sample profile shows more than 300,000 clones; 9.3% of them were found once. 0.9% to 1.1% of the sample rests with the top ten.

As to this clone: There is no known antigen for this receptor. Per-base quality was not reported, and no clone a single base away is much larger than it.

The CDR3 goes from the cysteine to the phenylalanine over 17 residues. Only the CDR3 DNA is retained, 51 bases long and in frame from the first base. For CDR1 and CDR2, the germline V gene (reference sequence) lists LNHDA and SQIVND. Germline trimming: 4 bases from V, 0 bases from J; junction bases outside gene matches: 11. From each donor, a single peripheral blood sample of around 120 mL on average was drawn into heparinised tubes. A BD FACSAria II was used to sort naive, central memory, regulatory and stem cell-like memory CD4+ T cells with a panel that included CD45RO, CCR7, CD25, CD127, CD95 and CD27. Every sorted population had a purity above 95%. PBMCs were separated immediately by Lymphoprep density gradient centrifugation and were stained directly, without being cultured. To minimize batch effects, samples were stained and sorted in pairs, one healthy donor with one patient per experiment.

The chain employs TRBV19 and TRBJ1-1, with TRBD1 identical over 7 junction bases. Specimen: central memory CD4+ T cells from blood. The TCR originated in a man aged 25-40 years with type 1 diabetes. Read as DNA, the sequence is TGTGCCAGTAGTACTTCTCCGGGACAGACATTGAACACTGAAGCTTTCTTT. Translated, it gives CASSTSPGQTLNTEAFF.